Below, 3 T cell receptor beta chains from the same sample are listed, as sequenced in a study of shared clonotypes between healthy human individuals. TCRdb keeps only in-frame clones here, not all; method: immunoSEQ multiplex PCR. The sample gives approximately 1,000,000 clones, more than 75% of which show up once; under 0.65% is in the top ten. Sequencing used memory CD4+ T cells from PBMCs. Subset reported: CD45RA-negative fraction. Receptor source: a man between 18 and 29 years old in good health. Some clones in this sample may be carry-over from other donors' samples.

The rearrangement uses TRBV28 and TRBJ1-4; TRBD1 might be the D (6 bases). V lost 5 bases and J 8 bases, leaving 15 bases between the germline ends. Germline CDR1 reads MDHEN; CDR2 reads SYDVKM. The CDR3 has 14 residues. CDR3 coding DNA: TGTGCCAGCAGTGTGGGCCGGGACACAGAAAAACTGTTTTTT. It yields the protein CASSVGRDTEKLFF. The full variable domain, completed using reference TRBV28 and TRBJ1-4, is DVKVTQSSRYLVKRTGEKVFLECVQDMDHENMFWYRQDPGLGLRLIYFSYDVKMKEKGDIPEGYSVSREKKERFSLILESASTNQTSMYLCASSVGRDTEKLFFGSGTQLSVL.

The rearrangement joins TRBV30 to TRBJ1-1; no firm D call. The CDR3 is made up of 12 amino acids. V dropped 3 bases and J dropped 6 bases, with 11 bases sitting between them. The germline CDR1 and CDR2 sequences are GTSNPN and SVGIG (reference sequence). The CDR3 coding sequence is TGTGCCTGGAGCGTCTTGTGGGCTGAAGCTTTCTTT. Its translation: CAWSVLWAEAFF.

This clone appeared a few times. The V call is TRBV28, the J call TRBJ1-5, with D possibly being TRBD1 (5 bases). Germline V lookup: CDR1 MDHEN, CDR2 SYDVKM. V was trimmed by 10 bases and J by 1 base, leaving 8 bases between them. This CDR3 comprises 12 residues. This chain's CDR3 is CATKGSNQPQHF. DNA for the CDR3: TGTGCCACCAAGGGGAGCAATCAGCCCCAGCATTTT.